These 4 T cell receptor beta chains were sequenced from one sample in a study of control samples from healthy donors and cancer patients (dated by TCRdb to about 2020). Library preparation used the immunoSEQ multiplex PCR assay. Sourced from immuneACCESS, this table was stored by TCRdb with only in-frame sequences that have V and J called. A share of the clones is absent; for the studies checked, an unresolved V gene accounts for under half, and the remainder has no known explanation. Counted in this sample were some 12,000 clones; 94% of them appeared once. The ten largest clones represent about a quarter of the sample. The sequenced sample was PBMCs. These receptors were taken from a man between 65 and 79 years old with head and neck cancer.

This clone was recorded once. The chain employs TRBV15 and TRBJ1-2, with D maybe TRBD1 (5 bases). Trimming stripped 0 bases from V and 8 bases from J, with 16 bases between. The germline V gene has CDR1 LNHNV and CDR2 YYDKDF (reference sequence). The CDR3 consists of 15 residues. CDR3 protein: CATSRDTGARLGYTF. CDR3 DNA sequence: TGTGCCACCAGCAGAGATACAGGAGCCAGGTTGGGCTACACCTTC. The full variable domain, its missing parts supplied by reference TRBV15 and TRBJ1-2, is DAMVIQNPRYQVTQFGKPVTLSCSQTLNHNVMYWYQQKSSQAPKLLFHYYDKDFNNEADTPDNFQSRRPNTSFCFLDIRSPGLGDTAMYLCATSRDTGARLGYTFGSGTRLTVV.

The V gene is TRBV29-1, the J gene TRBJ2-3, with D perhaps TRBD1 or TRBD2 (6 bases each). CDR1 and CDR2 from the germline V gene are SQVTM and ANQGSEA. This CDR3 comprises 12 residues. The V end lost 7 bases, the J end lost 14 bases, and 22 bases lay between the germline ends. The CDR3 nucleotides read TGCAGCGCCCAACAGGGCGGAGGGAGGCCGTATTTT. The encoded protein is CSAQQGGGRPYF.

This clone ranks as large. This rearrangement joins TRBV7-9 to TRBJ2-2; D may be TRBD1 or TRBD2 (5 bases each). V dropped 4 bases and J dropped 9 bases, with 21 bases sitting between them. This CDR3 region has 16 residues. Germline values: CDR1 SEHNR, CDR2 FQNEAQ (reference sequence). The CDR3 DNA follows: TGTGCCAGCAGCTCTGTGGGGGACGGAGCTCCCTGGGAGCTGTTTTTT. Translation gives CASSSVGDGAPWELFF.

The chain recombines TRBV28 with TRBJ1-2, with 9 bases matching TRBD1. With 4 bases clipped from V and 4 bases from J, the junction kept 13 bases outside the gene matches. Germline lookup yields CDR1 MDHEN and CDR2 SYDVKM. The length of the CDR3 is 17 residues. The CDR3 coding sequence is TGTGCCAGCAGTTCCCGGGGGGTACAGGGGGCTATCTATGGCTACACCTTC. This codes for CASSSRGVQGAIYGYTF.